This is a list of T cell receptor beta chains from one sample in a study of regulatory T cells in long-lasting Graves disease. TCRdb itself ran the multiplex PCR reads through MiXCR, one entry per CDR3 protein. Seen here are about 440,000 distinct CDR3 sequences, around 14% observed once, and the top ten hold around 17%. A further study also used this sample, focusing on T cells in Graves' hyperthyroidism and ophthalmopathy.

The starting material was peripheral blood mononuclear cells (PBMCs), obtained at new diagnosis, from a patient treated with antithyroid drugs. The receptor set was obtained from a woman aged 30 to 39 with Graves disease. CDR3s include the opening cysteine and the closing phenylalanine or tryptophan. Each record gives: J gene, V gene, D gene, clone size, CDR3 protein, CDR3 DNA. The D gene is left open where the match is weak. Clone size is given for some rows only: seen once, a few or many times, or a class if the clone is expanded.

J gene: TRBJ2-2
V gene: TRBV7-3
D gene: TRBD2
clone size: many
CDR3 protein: CASSPPGGTGELFF
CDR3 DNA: TGTGCCAGCAGCCCACCGGGAGGAACCGGGGAGCTGTTTTTT

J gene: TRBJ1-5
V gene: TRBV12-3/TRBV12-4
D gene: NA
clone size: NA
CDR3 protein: CASSLSGGHGQPQHF
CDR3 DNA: TGTGCCAGCAGTTTATCCGGGGGTCACGGACAGCCCCAGCATTTT

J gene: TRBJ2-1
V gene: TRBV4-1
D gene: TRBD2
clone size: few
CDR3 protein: CASSQRTSGSFGEQFF
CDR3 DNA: TGCGCCAGCAGCCAGAGGACTAGCGGGAGTTTTGGTGAGCAGTTCTTC

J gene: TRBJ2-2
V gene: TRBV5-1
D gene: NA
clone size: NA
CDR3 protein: CASSLVGHGNTGELFF
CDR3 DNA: TGCGCCAGCAGCTTGGTAGGACACGGGAACACCGGGGAGCTGTTTTTT

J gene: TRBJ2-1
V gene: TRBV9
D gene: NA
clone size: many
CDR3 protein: CASSASPSHEQFF
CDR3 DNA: TGTGCCAGCAGCGCGAGCCCTAGTCATGAGCAGTTCTTC

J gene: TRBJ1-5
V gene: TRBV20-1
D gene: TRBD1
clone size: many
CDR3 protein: CSATGTGAQPQHF
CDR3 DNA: TGCAGTGCAACCGGGACAGGGGCTCAGCCCCAGCATTTT

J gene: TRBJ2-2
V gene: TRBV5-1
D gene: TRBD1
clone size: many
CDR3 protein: CASRGDSVTGELFF
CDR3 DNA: TGCGCCAGCAGGGGGGACAGCGTCACCGGGGAGCTGTTTTTT

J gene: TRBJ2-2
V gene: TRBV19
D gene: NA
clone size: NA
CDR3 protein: CASTEAAIYTGELFF
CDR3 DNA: TGTGCCAGTACCGAGGCGGCAATTTACACCGGGGAGCTGTTTTTT

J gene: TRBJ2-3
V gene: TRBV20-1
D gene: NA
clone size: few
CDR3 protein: CSARGSTAADTQYF
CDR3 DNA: TGCAGTGCTAGAGGGTCGACGGCCGCAGATACGCAGTATTTT

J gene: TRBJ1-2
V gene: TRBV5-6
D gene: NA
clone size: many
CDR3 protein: CASSLDSSDGYTF
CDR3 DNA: TGTGCCAGCAGCTTGGATTCCTCGGATGGCTACACCTTC

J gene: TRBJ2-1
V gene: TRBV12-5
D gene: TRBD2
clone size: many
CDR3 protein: CASGLMTSDSYNEQFF
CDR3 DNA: TGTGCTAGTGGTTTGATGACTAGCGACTCCTACAATGAGCAGTTCTTC

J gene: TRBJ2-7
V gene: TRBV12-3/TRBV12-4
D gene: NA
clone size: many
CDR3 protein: CASSFRAGGYEQYF
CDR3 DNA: TGTGCCAGCAGTTTCCGGGCGGGTGGTTACGAGCAGTACTTC

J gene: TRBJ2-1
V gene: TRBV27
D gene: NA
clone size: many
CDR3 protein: CASSLAPGGNEQFF
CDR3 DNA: TGTGCCAGCAGTCTGGCCCCTGGGGGCAATGAGCAGTTCTTC

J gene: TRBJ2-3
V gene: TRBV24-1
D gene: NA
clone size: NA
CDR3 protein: CATSDALQGGTDTQYF
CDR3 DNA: TGTGCCACCAGTGATGCGTTACAGGGTGGGACAGATACGCAGTATTTT

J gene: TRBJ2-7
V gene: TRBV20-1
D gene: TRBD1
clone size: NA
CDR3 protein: CSADRGTISLLGEQYF
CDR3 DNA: TGCAGTGCGGACAGGGGGACTATTAGCTTGCTTGGCGAGCAGTACTTC

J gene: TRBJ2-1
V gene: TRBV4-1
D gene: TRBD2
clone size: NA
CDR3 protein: CASSQIFPGLANNEQFF
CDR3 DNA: TGCGCCAGCAGCCAAATTTTTCCGGGACTAGCCAACAATGAGCAGTTCTTC

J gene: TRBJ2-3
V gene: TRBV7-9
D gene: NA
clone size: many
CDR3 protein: CASSPSVGDTQYF
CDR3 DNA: TGTGCCAGCAGCCCCTCCGTCGGAGATACGCAGTATTTT

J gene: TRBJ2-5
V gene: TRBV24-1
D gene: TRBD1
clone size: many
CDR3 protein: CATSDWGQGVETQYF
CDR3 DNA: TGTGCCACCAGTGATTGGGGACAGGGGGTGGAGACCCAGTACTTC

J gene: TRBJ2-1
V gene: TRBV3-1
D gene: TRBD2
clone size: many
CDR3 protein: CASSQAGLAGRGEQFF
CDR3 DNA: TGTGCCAGCAGCCAAGCGGGACTAGCGGGGAGAGGTGAGCAGTTCTTC

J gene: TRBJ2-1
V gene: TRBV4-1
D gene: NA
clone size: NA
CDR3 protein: CASSQVLSSSYNEQFF
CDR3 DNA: TGCGCCAGCAGCCAAGTATTAAGTAGCTCCTACAATGAGCAGTTCTTC

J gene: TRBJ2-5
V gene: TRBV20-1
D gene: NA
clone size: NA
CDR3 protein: CSARAPINQETQYF
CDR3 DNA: TGCAGTGCTAGAGCCCCGATCAACCAAGAGACCCAGTACTTC

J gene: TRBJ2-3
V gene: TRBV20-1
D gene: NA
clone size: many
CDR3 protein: CSARDLNTQYF
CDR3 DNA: TGCAGTGCTAGAGATCTTAATACGCAGTATTTT

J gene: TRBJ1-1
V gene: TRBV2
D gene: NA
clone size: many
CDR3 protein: CASTEGRVNTEAFF
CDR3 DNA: TGTGCCAGCACCGAGGGTCGGGTGAACACTGAAGCTTTCTTT

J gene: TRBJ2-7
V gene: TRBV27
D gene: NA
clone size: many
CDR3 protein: CASSLGGLSYEQYF
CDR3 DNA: TGTGCCAGCAGTTTGGGCGGCCTCTCCTACGAGCAGTACTTC

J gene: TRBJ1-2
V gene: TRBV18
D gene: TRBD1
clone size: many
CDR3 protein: CASSRDSGYTF
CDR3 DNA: TGTGCCAGCTCACGGGACAGTGGCTACACCTTC

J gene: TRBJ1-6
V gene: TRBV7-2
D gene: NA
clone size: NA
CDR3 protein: CASSLGEGWFNSPLHF
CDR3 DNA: TGTGCCAGCAGCTTAGGCGAAGGATGGTTCAATTCACCCCTCCACTTT

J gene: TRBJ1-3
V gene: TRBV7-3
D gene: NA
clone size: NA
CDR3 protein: CASSLGGGAGNTIYF
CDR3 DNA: TGTGCCAGCAGCTTAGGGGGGGGAGCCGGAAACACCATATATTTT

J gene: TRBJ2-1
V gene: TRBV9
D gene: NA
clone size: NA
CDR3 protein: CASSVGVSSYNEQFF
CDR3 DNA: TGTGCCAGCAGCGTAGGGGTTAGCTCCTACAATGAGCAGTTCTTC

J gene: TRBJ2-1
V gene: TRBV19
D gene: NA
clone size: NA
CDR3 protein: CASSIRGALPYNEQFF
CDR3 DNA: TGTGCCAGTAGTATAAGGGGGGCTCTTCCCTACAATGAGCAGTTCTTC

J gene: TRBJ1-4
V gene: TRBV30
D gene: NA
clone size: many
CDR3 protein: CACKHRTARVANEKLFF
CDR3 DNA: TGTGCCTGCAAGCACAGGACCGCGCGAGTCGCTAATGAAAAACTGTTTTTT

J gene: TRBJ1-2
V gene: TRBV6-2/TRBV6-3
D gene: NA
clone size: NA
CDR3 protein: CASSYPTKQGKNYGYTF
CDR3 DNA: TGTGCCAGCAGTTACCCAACTAAACAGGGCAAAAACTATGGCTACACCTTC

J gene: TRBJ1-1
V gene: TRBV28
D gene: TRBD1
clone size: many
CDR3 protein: CASSLSPLKRDRGDTEAFF
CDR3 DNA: TGTGCCAGCAGTTTATCCCCCCTAAAGAGGGACAGGGGAGACACTGAAGCTTTCTTT

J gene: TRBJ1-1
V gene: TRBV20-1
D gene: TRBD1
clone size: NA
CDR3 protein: CSAVDRQGDEAFF
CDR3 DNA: TGCAGTGCAGTAGACCGACAGGGAGATGAAGCTTTCTTT

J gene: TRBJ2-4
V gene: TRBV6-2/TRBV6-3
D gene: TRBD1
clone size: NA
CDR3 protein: CASSPLQGDKNIQYF
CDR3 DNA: TGTGCCAGCAGTCCACTACAGGGGGACAAAAACATTCAGTACTTC

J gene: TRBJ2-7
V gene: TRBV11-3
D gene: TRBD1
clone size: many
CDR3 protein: CASAAGGYGYEQYF
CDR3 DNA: TGTGCCAGCGCGGCAGGGGGCTACGGGTACGAGCAGTACTTC

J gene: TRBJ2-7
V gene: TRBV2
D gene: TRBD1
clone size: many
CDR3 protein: CASRIDRGRGYEQYF
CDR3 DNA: TGTGCCAGCAGGATTGACAGGGGGCGCGGGTACGAGCAGTACTTC

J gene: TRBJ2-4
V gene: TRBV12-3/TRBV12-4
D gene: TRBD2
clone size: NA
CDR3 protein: CASSLWTSGLWYF
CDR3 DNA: TGTGCCAGCAGTTTATGGACTAGCGGTCTCTGGTACTTC

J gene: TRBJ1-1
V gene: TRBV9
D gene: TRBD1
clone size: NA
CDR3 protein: CASSPWDRADTEAFF
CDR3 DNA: TGTGCCAGCAGCCCCTGGGACAGGGCCGACACTGAAGCTTTCTTT

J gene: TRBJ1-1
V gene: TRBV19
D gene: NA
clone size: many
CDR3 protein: CASTSWTEEAFF
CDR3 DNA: TGTGCCAGTACCTCATGGACAGAAGAAGCTTTCTTT

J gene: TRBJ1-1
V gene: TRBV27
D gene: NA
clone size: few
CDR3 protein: CASSLLSLPGQEAFF
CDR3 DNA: TGTGCCAGCAGTTTATTAAGCTTGCCGGGTCAGGAAGCTTTCTTT

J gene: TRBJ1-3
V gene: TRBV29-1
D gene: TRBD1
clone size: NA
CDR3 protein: CSVDSGQGNTIYF
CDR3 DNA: TGCAGCGTTGACTCCGGACAGGGGAACACCATATATTTT

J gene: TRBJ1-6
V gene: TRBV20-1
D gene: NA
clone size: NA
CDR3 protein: CSAGPSGLAYNSPLHF
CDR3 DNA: TGCAGTGCTGGTCCGTCAGGGCTGGCCTATAATTCACCCCTCCACTTT

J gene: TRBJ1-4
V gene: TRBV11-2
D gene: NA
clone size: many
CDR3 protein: CASSLALGGSEKLFF
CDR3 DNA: TGTGCCAGCAGCCTAGCCTTGGGGGGTTCCGAAAAACTGTTTTTT

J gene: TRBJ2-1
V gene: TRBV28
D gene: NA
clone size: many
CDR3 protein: CASSQRNYNEQFF
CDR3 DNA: TGTGCCAGCAGTCAGCGGAACTACAATGAGCAGTTCTTC

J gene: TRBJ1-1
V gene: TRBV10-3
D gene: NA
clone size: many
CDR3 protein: CATGGSGGTEAFF
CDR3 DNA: TGTGCCACCGGTGGGTCCGGGGGGACTGAAGCTTTCTTT

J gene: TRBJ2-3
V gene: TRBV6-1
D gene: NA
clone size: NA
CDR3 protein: CASRPTVRGDTQYF
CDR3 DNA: TGTGCCAGCAGGCCCACCGTTAGGGGGGATACGCAGTATTTT

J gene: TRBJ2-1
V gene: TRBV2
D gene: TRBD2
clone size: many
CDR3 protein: CASSTDTSGNEQFF
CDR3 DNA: TGTGCCAGCAGTACAGACACTAGCGGCAATGAGCAGTTCTTC

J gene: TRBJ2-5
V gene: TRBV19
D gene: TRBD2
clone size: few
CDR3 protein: CATRPGGSRETQYF
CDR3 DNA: TGTGCCACTAGGCCGGGAGGTAGTAGGGAGACCCAGTACTTC

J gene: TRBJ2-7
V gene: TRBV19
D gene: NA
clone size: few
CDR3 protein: CASSRGIAYEQYF
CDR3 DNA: TGTGCCAGTAGTCGCGGGATAGCCTACGAGCAGTACTTC

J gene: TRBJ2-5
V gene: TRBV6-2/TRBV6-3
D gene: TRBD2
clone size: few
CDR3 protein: CASSYNSAGVQTQYF
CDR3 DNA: TGTGCCAGCAGTTACAATTCGGCGGGAGTACAGACCCAGTACTTC

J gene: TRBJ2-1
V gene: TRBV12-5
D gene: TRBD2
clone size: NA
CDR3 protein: CASGLVQKTRGREDEQFF
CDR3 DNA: TGTGCTAGTGGTTTGGTGCAAAAAACTCGGGGTCGGGAGGATGAGCAGTTCTTC

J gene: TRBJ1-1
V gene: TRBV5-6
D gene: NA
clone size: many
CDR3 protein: CASSLPTNTEAFF
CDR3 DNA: TGTGCCAGCAGCTTGCCGACGAACACTGAAGCTTTCTTT

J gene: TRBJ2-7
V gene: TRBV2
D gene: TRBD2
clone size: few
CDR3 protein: CASSEAGTSGRALGYEQYF
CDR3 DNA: TGTGCCAGCAGTGAAGCGGGGACTAGCGGGAGGGCCCTGGGGTACGAGCAGTACTTC